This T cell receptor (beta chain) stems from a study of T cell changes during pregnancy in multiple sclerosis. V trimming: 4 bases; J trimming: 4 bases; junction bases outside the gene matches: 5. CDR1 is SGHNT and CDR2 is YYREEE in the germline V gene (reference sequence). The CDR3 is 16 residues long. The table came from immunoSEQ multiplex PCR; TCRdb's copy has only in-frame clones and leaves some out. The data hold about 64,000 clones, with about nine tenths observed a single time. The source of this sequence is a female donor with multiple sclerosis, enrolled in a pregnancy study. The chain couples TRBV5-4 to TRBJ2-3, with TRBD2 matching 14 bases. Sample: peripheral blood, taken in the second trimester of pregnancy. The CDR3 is CASSLRLAGGADTQYF. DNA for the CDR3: TGTGCCAGCAGCCTCAGACTAGCGGGAGGGGCAGATACGCAGTATTTT. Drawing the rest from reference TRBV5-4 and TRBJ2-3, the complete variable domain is ETGVTQSPTHLIKTRGQQVTLRCSSQSGHNTVSWYQQALGQGPQFIFQYYREEENGRGNFPPRFSGLQFPNYSSELNVNALELDDSALYLCASSLRLAGGADTQYFGPGTRLTVL.